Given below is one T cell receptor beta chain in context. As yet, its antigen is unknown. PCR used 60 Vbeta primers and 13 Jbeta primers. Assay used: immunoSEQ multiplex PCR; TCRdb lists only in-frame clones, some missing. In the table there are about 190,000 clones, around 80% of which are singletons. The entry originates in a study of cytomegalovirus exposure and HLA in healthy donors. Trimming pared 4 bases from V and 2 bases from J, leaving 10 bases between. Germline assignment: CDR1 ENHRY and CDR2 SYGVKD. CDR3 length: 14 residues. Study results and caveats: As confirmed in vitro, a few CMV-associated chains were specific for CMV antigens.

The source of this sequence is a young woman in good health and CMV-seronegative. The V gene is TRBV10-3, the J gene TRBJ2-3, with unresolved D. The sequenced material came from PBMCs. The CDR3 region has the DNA TGTGCCATCAGTGGAGTAAGCGCCACAGATACGCAGTATTTT. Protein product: CAISGVSATDTQYF.